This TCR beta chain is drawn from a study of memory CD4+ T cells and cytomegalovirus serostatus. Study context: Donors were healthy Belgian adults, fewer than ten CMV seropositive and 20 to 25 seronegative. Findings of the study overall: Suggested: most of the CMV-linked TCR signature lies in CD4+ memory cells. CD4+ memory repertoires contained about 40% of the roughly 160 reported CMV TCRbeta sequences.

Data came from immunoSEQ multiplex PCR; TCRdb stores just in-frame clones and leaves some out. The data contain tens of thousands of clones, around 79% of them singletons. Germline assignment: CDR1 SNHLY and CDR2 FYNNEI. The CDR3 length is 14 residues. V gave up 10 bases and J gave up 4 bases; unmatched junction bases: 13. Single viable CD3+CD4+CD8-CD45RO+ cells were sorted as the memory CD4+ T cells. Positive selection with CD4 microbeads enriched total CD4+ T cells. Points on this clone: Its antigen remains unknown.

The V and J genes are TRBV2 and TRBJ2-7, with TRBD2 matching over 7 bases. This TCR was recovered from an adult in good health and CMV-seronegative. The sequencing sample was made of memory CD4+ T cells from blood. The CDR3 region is CATQAGPKTYEQYF. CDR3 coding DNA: TGTGCCACCCAAGCGGGGCCTAAAACTTACGAGCAGTACTTC.